This T cell receptor beta chain was observed in a study of post-analysis software for immune sequencing data. For the study at large: Progressive-relapsing, secondary progressive and relapsing-remitting multiple sclerosis were among the disease courses included.

After removal of 6 bases from V and 5 bases from J, the junction contained 10 bases not matched to a gene. There are 15 residues in the CDR3. TCR beta cDNA libraries included unique molecular identifiers. Starting from approximately 1 to 10 million T cells, the study yielded about 540,000 cDNA molecules. TCRdb analysed the PCR reads with MiXCR anew, one entry per CDR3 protein. The sample records fewer than 900,000 distinct CDR3 sequences, approximately 44% being singletons. Of note for this clonotype: Its antigen is unknown.

Study conclusions and caveats: Strong co-clustering by F measure linked samples that shared a preparation batch. Controls had lower frequencies than patients of about 5 TRBV segments, which included TRBV5-6, TRBV5-1 and TRBV20-1.

V and J are TRBV12-3 or TRBV12-4 and TRBJ2-1, with 7 bases matching TRBD1. The origin of this receptor is a girl between 10 and 17 years old with multiple sclerosis. Sequencing was done on a sample of blood. CDR3 nucleotides: TGTGCCAGCAGCCCCCAGACAGGGTTTGACAATGAGCAGTTCTTC. This gives the protein CASSPQTGFDNEQFF.